Each of the 28 T cell receptor beta chains below was sequenced from the same sample in a study of T cells in localized non-small cell lung cancer. Assay used: immunoSEQ multiplex PCR; TCRdb lists only in-frame clones, some missing. The data hold 25,000 to 30,000 clones, with roughly 90% observed a single time. The sample was peripheral blood, taken before any cancer treatment. The receptors stem from a woman aged 18-49 years with stage I lung adenocarcinoma.

The V and J genes are TRBV18 and TRBJ2-7; possible D gene TRBD1, 6 bases. CDR1 and CDR2 from the germline V gene are KGHSH and LQKENI. The CDR3 covers 12 residues. V was pared by 5 bases and J by 4 bases, with 9 bases between. In DNA, the CDR3 is TGTGCCAGCTCAACACAGGGATACGAGCAGTACTTC. Translating it yields CASSTQGYEQYF.

The rearrangement uses TRBV30 and TRBJ1-3, with D possibly being TRBD1 (6 bases). V dropped 3 bases and J dropped 4 bases, with 13 bases sitting between them. Per germline, CDR1 GTSNPN and CDR2 SVGIG (reference sequence). This CDR3 has 14 residues. Here the CDR3 DNA reads TGTGCCTGGAGACCCACAGGGTCCGGAAACACCATATATTTT. It encodes CAWRPTGSGNTIYF. Using reference TRBV30 and TRBJ1-3 for the parts outside the CDR3, the full variable domain is SQTIHQWPATLVQPVGSPLSLECTVEGTSNPNLYWYRQAAGRGLQLLFYSVGIGQISSEVPQNLSASRPQDRQFILSSKKLLLSDSGFYLCAWRPTGSGNTIYFGEGSWLTVV.

The chain joins TRBV2 to TRBJ2-1; D gene ambiguous. V lost 6 bases to trimming and J lost 2 bases, with 8 bases between them. The V gene's germline CDR1 is SNHLY and CDR2 FYNNEI. The CDR3 has 13 residues. Here the CDR3 DNA reads TGTGCCAGCAGCCCGACACCCTACAATGAGCAGTTCTTC. Translated: CASSPTPYNEQFF.

For this clone: At one of its ends the junction is not consistent with the germline gene, which may arise from a read error. This chain uses TRBV7-7 with TRBJ2-3, with unresolved D. CDR3 length equals 15 residues. Germline lookup yields CDR1 SSHAT and CDR2 FNYEAQ (reference sequence). CDR3 in amino acids: CASSPGPTWRDTQYF. In nucleotides, the CDR3 is TGTGCTAGCAGCCCAGGACCTACCTGGAGAGATACGCAGTATTTT.

CDR3 sequence (DNA): TGTGCCAGCCCGGTCCCCAACACCGGGGAGCTGTTTTTT. It specifies CASPVPNTGELFF. The genes are TRBV19 and TRBJ2-2; D not resolved. Trimming cost V 9 bases and J 2 bases, with 10 bases left between them. Germline V gene data show CDR1 as LNHDA and CDR2 as SQIVND (reference sequence). The CDR3 has 13 amino acids.

The rearrangement links TRBV9 to TRBJ2-1; 9 nucleotides agree with TRBD1. J was trimmed by 8 bases and V by 0 bases; bases with no gene match: 9. This CDR3 is 16 amino acids long. Germline V gene lookup returns CDR1 SGDLS and CDR2 YYNGEE. CDR3 in DNA: TGTGCCAGCAGCGTAGAGGGGACAGGGATTAGGGATGAGCAGTTCTTC. This sequence encodes CASSVEGTGIRDEQFF.

The chain joins TRBV5-1 to TRBJ1-3; 7 bases are a match to TRBD1. This CDR3 is built from 15 residues. V gave up 5 bases and J gave up 1 base; unmatched junction bases: 6. Germline-derived CDR1 and CDR2 are SGHRS and YFSETQ. The CDR3 loop is CASSTDRPSGNTIYF. The CDR3 nucleotides are TGCGCCAGCAGTACGGACAGGCCGTCTGGAAACACCATATATTTT.

The chain employs TRBV18 and TRBJ2-1, with 12 bases matching TRBD2. The trim removed 0 bases at V and 7 bases at J, leaving 10 bases unmatched. Germline lookup yields CDR1 KGHSH and CDR2 LQKENI. The CDR3 has 18 amino acids. The CDR3 DNA follows: TGTGCCAGCTCACCACCGGTACTAGCGGGAGGTGGAAGGAATGAGCAGTTCTTC. Translated, it gives CASSPPVLAGGGRNEQFF. Based on the CDR3 plus reference TRBV18 and TRBJ2-1, the full variable domain is NAGVMQNPRHLVRRRGQEARLRCSPMKGHSHVYWYRQLPEEGLKFMVYLQKENIIDESGMPKERFSAEFPKEGPSILRIQQVVRGDSAAYFCASSPPVLAGGGRNEQFFGPGTRLTVL.

The rearrangement joins TRBV11-2 to TRBJ1-2; D unclear. Germline assignment: CDR1 SGHAT and CDR2 FQNNGV. This CDR3 comprises 11 residues. V gave up 4 bases and J gave up 8 bases, with 8 bases separating them. CDR3 bases: TGTGCCAGCAGCTACACCTTGGGCTACACCTTC. Protein product: CASSYTLGYTF.

V is TRBV30 and J is TRBJ2-1, with 8 bases matching TRBD2. The CDR3 covers 15 residues. Germline V CDR1 and CDR2: GTSNPN, SVGIG (reference sequence). With 0 bases clipped from V and 5 bases from J, the junction kept 6 bases outside the gene matches. The CDR3 here is CAWSVAAGVHNEQFF. As DNA, the CDR3 is TGTGCCTGGAGTGTGGCAGCGGGAGTACACAATGAGCAGTTCTTC.

The chain is built from TRBV13 and TRBJ1-2; D might be TRBD1 (6 bases). Germline loops: CDR1 PRHDT, CDR2 FYEKMQ (reference sequence). The CDR3 sequence is 16 residues long. V was clipped by 1 base and J by 5 bases, with 17 bases between them. The CDR3 loop reads CASSLAVNGQIYGYTF. Written as DNA, the CDR3 is TGTGCCAGCAGCTTAGCAGTGAACGGACAGATTTATGGCTACACCTTC. Full variable domain (missing parts from reference TRBV13 and TRBJ1-2): AAGVIQSPRHLIKEKRETATLKCYPIPRHDTVYWYQQGPGQDPQFLISFYEKMQSDKGSIPDRFSAQQFSDYHSELNMSSLELGDSALYFCASSLAVNGQIYGYTFGSGTRLTVV.

J is TRBJ2-3 and V is TRBV6-5; weak D call: TRBD2 (6 bases). This CDR3 is 14 amino acids long. CDR1 is MNHEY, CDR2 SVGAGI, per germline. Trimming pared 5 bases from V and 4 bases from J, leaving 13 bases between. CDR3 sequence (DNA): TGTGCCAGCAGTCCCCCGGGACTTTCAGATACGCAGTATTTT. This codes for CASSPPGLSDTQYF.

The V and J genes are TRBV6-5 and TRBJ2-7; D might be TRBD1 (5 bases). The CDR3 totals 13 residues. Trimming stripped 7 bases from V and 5 bases from J, with 15 bases between. CDR1 MNHEY and CDR2 SVGAGI come from the germline V gene. In DNA, the CDR3 is TGTGCCAGCACCTTTCAGGGTGTGCACGAGCAGTACTTC. This encodes CASTFQGVHEQYF.

This clone was observed a single time. The V and J genes are TRBV6-5 and TRBJ2-7; D remains ambiguous. Trimming took 6 bases from V and 0 from J, leaving 12 bases between them. CDR3 length equals 14 residues. Germline values: CDR1 MNHEY, CDR2 SVGAGI. The DNA for the CDR3 is TGTGCCAGCAGCCTACGGACCAACTCCTACGAGCAGTACTTC. Translation: CASSLRTNSYEQYF.

This clone has just a few counts. The chain combines TRBV7-3 with TRBJ1-2, with TRBD1 as a possible D gene (6 bases). V was trimmed by 3 bases and J by 3 bases, leaving 8 bases between them. This CDR3 is built from 13 residues. The germline gives CDR1 SGHTA, CDR2 FQGTGA. CDR3 coding DNA: TGTGCCAGCAGCTTCGGACAGTACTATGGCTACACCTTC. Protein sequence: CASSFGQYYGYTF.

This rearrangement joins TRBV27 to TRBJ2-2; the match to TRBD1 covers 8 bases. J lost 3 bases, V lost 4 bases, and 7 bases had no gene match. The CDR3 consists of 16 residues. CDR1 MNHEY and CDR2 SMNVEV come from the germline V gene (reference sequence). This CDR3 is CASSSGQGLHTGELFF. The CDR3 nucleotides read TGTGCCAGCAGTTCTGGACAGGGCCTTCACACCGGGGAGCTGTTTTTT.

The chain carries TRBV5-1 and TRBJ2-7; D is ambiguous. The CDR3 runs 16 residues. Germline CDR1 SGHRS, CDR2 YFSETQ. V lost 7 bases to trimming and J lost 0 bases, with 20 bases between them. In DNA, the CDR3 is TGCGCCAGCCAGATAGGTGGAGCTGCAAGCTCCTACGAGCAGTACTTC. The encoded protein is CASQIGGAASSYEQYF.

The chain carries TRBV6-1 and TRBJ1-2; 7 bases fit TRBD1. The V segment lost 0 bases and the J segment 3 bases; nucleotides outside the gene matches: 4. Germline V CDR1 and CDR2: MNHNS, SASEGT. The CDR3 is 15 amino acids. The chain's CDR3 is CASSEARQGDYGYTF. The CDR3 region has the DNA TGTGCCAGCAGTGAAGCCCGACAGGGTGACTATGGCTACACCTTC.

By proportion, this clone is large. The chain recombines TRBV7-9 with TRBJ1-1, with TRBD1 matching 9 bases. The CDR3 extends over 15 amino acids. V lost 5 bases, J lost 3 bases, and 7 bases stayed unmatched. Germline V CDR1 and CDR2: SEHNR, FQNEAQ (reference sequence). The CDR3, as DNA: TGTGCCAGCAGCAGCCGGGACAGGGTGGACACTGAAGCTTTCTTT. Its translation: CASSSRDRVDTEAFF.

The chain carries TRBV9 and TRBJ2-3; D gene uncertain. Germline V gene lookup returns CDR1 SGDLS and CDR2 YYNGEE. The CDR3 spans 12 residues. Trimming left V 3 bases short and J 3 bases short, with 5 bases between. CDR3: CASSDMTDTQYF. CDR3 bases: TGTGCCAGCAGCGACATGACAGATACGCAGTATTTT.

This clone was recorded only once. The rearrangement uses TRBV5-8 and TRBJ2-7, with D unclear. Between the trimmed V and J ends, which lost 5 bases and 6 bases, there was a span of 21 bases. The CDR3 length is 15 residues. Germline V lookup: CDR1 SGHTS, CDR2 YDEGEE. The CDR3 nucleotides read TGTGCCAGCAGTCCCTTGACCGTTTCCCCCTTCGAGCAGTACTTC. This sequence encodes CASSPLTVSPFEQYF.

The chain is built from TRBV9 and TRBJ2-1, with TRBD2 matching 12 bases. Germline CDR1 reads SGDLS; CDR2 reads YYNGEE. Trimming took 3 bases from V and 2 from J; bases not matched to a gene: 6. CDR3 size: 17 residues. The CDR3 DNA reads TGTGCCAGCAGCGAGGGTCTAGCGGGAGGGCCCTACAATGAGCAGTTCTTC. It codes for CASSEGLAGGPYNEQFF.

This clone turned up a few times. For the CDR3, the DNA is TGTGCCAGCAGCTTGGCCGGGACAGAGAACACTGAAGCTTTCTTT. It translates to CASSLAGTENTEAFF. This rearrangement joins TRBV7-2 to TRBJ1-1; 7 nucleotides match TRBD1. The germline CDR1 and CDR2 sequences are SGHTA and FQGNSA. V lost 3 bases, J lost 1 base, and 5 bases stayed unmatched. The CDR3 is 15 residues long.

The V call is TRBV4-1, the J call TRBJ1-1, with TRBD1 matching over 8 bases. Germline CDR1 and CDR2: MGHRA and YSYEKL. J was trimmed by 7 bases and V by 3 bases; bases with no gene match: 7. This CDR3 has 14 amino acids. CDR3 sequence: CASSHVQGGIEAFF. CDR3 nucleotides: TGCGCCAGCAGCCATGTACAGGGGGGGATTGAAGCTTTCTTT.

The genes are TRBV5-6 and TRBJ2-1, with TRBD1 matching 10 bases. CDR1 and CDR2 (germline): SGHDT, YYEEEE. The ends lost 6 bases at V and 2 bases at J; junction bases unmatched: 14. This CDR3 is 18 amino acids long. CDR3 bases: TGTGCCAGCACCTGGACAGGGGGAACTAGCGCAACCTACAATGAGCAGTTCTTC. It translates to CASTWTGGTSATYNEQFF.

The V call is TRBV5-4, the J call TRBJ1-4, with D perhaps matching TRBD1 (5 bases). Trimming pared 0 bases from V and 5 bases from J, leaving 8 bases between. The CDR3 sequence is 14 residues long. Germline values: CDR1 SGHNT, CDR2 YYREEE (reference sequence). CDR3 bases: TGTGCCAGCAGCTTGGACAGGTGGAATGAAAAACTGTTTTTT. Its protein is CASSLDRWNEKLFF. Complete variable domain (other parts from reference TRBV5-4 and TRBJ1-4): ETGVTQSPTHLIKTRGQQVTLRCSSQSGHNTVSWYQQALGQGPQFIFQYYREEENGRGNFPPRFSGLQFPNYSSELNVNALELDDSALYLCASSLDRWNEKLFFGSGTQLSVL.

The chain combines TRBV5-5 with TRBJ1-2; no firm D call. The germline V and J ends were trimmed by 4 bases and 8 bases, with 15 bases remaining between them. The CDR3 is 13 residues long. Germline CDR1 reads SGHKS; CDR2 reads YYEKEE (reference sequence). The CDR3 is CASSPADFQGYTF. The CDR3 DNA sequence: TGTGCCAGCAGCCCGGCGGACTTCCAGGGCTACACCTTC.

The rearrangement uses TRBV10-3 and TRBJ1-5, with a possible D match to TRBD1 (6 bases). Germline V lookup: CDR1 ENHRY, CDR2 SYGVKD. Trimming took 2 bases from V and 4 from J, leaving 9 bases between them. The CDR3 is 14 residues long. CDR3 in DNA: TGTGCCATCAGTGAGGGGGGGGCAAATCAGCCCCAGCATTTT. This sequence encodes CAISEGGANQPQHF.